These T cell receptor beta chains were read from a single sample in a study of CD8 T cells in ankylosing spondylitis. Each CDR3 protein is one row after TCRdb ran MiXCR on the 5' RACE reads. The table records about 230,000 distinct CDR3 sequences, roughly 8.2% of them present only once. Sequencing was carried out using blood, either unsorted or a sorted T cell fraction (not recorded which). All receptors come from a female donor with ankylosing spondylitis or in good health (not recorded which). Both conserved end residues are part of each CDR3. D genes are given only for firm matches. Rows give clone size only sometimes, using once, few, many, or a class for an expanded clone.

v_gene: TRBV7-6
j_gene: TRBJ2-2
abundance: many
d_gene: NA
CDR3aa: CASSYTPGTGELFF
CDR3nt: TGTGCCAGCAGCTACACGCCTGGCACCGGGGAGCTGTTTTTT

v_gene: TRBV7-8
j_gene: TRBJ2-1
abundance: many
d_gene: NA
CDR3aa: CARSSRTPPNEQFF
CDR3nt: TGTGCCAGAAGCTCAAGGACACCCCCCAATGAGCAGTTCTTC

v_gene: TRBV20-1
j_gene: TRBJ2-3
abundance: many
d_gene: TRBD2
CDR3aa: CSGASGRSTDTQYF
CDR3nt: TGCAGTGGGGCTAGCGGGAGGAGTACAGATACGCAGTATTTT

v_gene: TRBV19
j_gene: TRBJ1-2
abundance: many
d_gene: NA
CDR3aa: CASSTFGGPIYGYTF
CDR3nt: TGTGCCAGTAGTACCTTCGGGGGCCCCATCTATGGCTACACCTTC

v_gene: TRBV5-1
j_gene: TRBJ1-1
abundance: many
d_gene: NA
CDR3aa: CASSPMTVNTEAFF
CDR3nt: TGCGCCAGCAGCCCTATGACTGTGAACACTGAAGCTTTCTTT

v_gene: TRBV4-2
j_gene: TRBJ1-3
abundance: many
d_gene: NA
CDR3aa: CASSQDSRSSSPGNTIYF
CDR3nt: TGTGCCAGCAGCCAAGATTCTAGGTCCAGCAGTCCTGGAAACACCATATATTTT

v_gene: TRBV5-5
j_gene: TRBJ1-1
abundance: NA
d_gene: NA
CDR3aa: CASSYPGSTEAFF
CDR3nt: TGTGCCAGCAGCTACCCGGGAAGCACTGAAGCTTTCTTT

v_gene: TRBV29-1
j_gene: TRBJ1-1
abundance: many
d_gene: NA
CDR3aa: CSVVGRAYTEAFF
CDR3nt: TGCAGCGTTGTCGGCCGGGCGTACACTGAAGCTTTCTTT

v_gene: TRBV19
j_gene: TRBJ1-2
abundance: many
d_gene: TRBD1
CDR3aa: CASSTGQPVGYTF
CDR3nt: TGTGCCAGTAGTACGGGACAGCCGGTCGGCTACACCTTC

v_gene: TRBV6-1
j_gene: TRBJ2-1
abundance: NA
d_gene: TRBD2
CDR3aa: CASSAGTRAYNEQFF
CDR3nt: TGTGCCAGCAGCGCCGGGACTAGGGCCTACAATGAGCAGTTCTTC

v_gene: TRBV12-3/TRBV12-4
j_gene: TRBJ2-7
abundance: many
d_gene: NA
CDR3aa: CASGTYEQYF
CDR3nt: TGTGCCAGCGGGACTTACGAGCAGTACTTC

v_gene: TRBV28
j_gene: TRBJ1-3
abundance: NA
d_gene: TRBD1
CDR3aa: CASRPTGRYAGGNTIYF
CDR3nt: TGTGCCAGCAGGCCGACAGGGCGTTACGCGGGAGGAAACACCATATATTTT

v_gene: TRBV11-2
j_gene: TRBJ2-1
abundance: many
d_gene: NA
CDR3aa: CASSQGAAWTSFF
CDR3nt: TGTGCCAGCAGCCAGGGCGCGGCGTGGACATCGTTCTTC

v_gene: TRBV20-1
j_gene: TRBJ2-1
abundance: many
d_gene: TRBD2
CDR3aa: CSADPTSGRVEQFF
CDR3nt: TGCAGTGCGGACCCGACTAGCGGGAGGGTTGAGCAGTTCTTC

v_gene: TRBV14
j_gene: TRBJ1-6
abundance: many
d_gene: NA
CDR3aa: CASSQGRENSPLHF
CDR3nt: TGTGCCAGCAGCCAAGGGAGGGAAAATTCACCCCTCCACTTT

v_gene: TRBV2
j_gene: TRBJ1-6
abundance: many
d_gene: TRBD1
CDR3aa: CASIRTGVDSPLHF
CDR3nt: TGTGCCAGCATCAGGACAGGGGTAGATTCACCCCTCCACTTT

v_gene: TRBV9
j_gene: TRBJ2-5
abundance: many
d_gene: TRBD2
CDR3aa: CASSGGGRAKETQYF
CDR3nt: TGTGCCAGCAGCGGGGGGGGAAGGGCCAAAGAGACCCAGTACTTC

v_gene: TRBV12-3/TRBV12-4
j_gene: TRBJ2-1
abundance: many
d_gene: TRBD2
CDR3aa: CASSLAVGLANEQFF
CDR3nt: TGTGCCAGCAGTTTAGCGGTGGGACTAGCCAATGAGCAGTTCTTC

v_gene: TRBV5-5
j_gene: TRBJ1-3
abundance: many
d_gene: NA
CDR3aa: CASSFRTSRTDGNTIYF
CDR3nt: TGTGCCAGCAGCTTTAGGACCTCTCGGACGGATGGAAACACCATATATTTT

v_gene: TRBV15
j_gene: TRBJ1-2
abundance: many
d_gene: NA
CDR3aa: CATSSFREGYGYTF
CDR3nt: TGTGCCACCAGCAGCTTCAGGGAAGGCTATGGCTACACCTTC

v_gene: TRBV29-1
j_gene: TRBJ1-1
abundance: many
d_gene: NA
CDR3aa: CSVTSGNTEAFF
CDR3nt: TGCAGCGTTACATCAGGGAACACTGAAGCTTTCTTT

v_gene: TRBV7-9
j_gene: TRBJ1-5
abundance: few
d_gene: NA
CDR3aa: CASSPYSGGPQHF
CDR3nt: TGTGCCAGCAGCCCATATTCGGGGGGGCCCCAGCATTTT

v_gene: TRBV20-1
j_gene: TRBJ2-5
abundance: many
d_gene: NA
CDR3aa: CSARIMGERETQYF
CDR3nt: TGCAGTGCTAGAATAATGGGGGAACGGGAGACCCAGTACTTC

v_gene: TRBV7-8
j_gene: TRBJ2-3
abundance: many
d_gene: NA
CDR3aa: CASSFSREDTQYF
CDR3nt: TGTGCCAGCAGCTTTTCGAGGGAAGATACGCAGTATTTT

v_gene: TRBV9
j_gene: TRBJ1-1
abundance: many
d_gene: NA
CDR3aa: CASGPRAQGPEAFF
CDR3nt: TGTGCCAGCGGACCTCGGGCCCAGGGCCCTGAAGCTTTCTTT

v_gene: TRBV12-3/TRBV12-4
j_gene: TRBJ2-2
abundance: many
d_gene: NA
CDR3aa: CASSLAAAGHAAGELFF
CDR3nt: TGTGCCAGCAGTTTAGCGGCGGCCGGACACGCCGCCGGGGAGCTGTTTTTT

v_gene: TRBV29-1
j_gene: TRBJ1-5
abundance: many
d_gene: TRBD1
CDR3aa: CSVPGQGHQPQHF
CDR3nt: TGCAGCGTTCCTGGACAGGGCCATCAGCCCCAGCATTTT

v_gene: TRBV10-3
j_gene: TRBJ1-5
abundance: many
d_gene: TRBD1
CDR3aa: CAISAGQGNQPQHF
CDR3nt: TGTGCCATCAGCGCGGGACAGGGCAATCAGCCCCAGCATTTT

v_gene: TRBV7-8
j_gene: TRBJ2-5
abundance: many
d_gene: NA
CDR3aa: CASSSDWGRETQYF
CDR3nt: TGTGCCAGCAGCTCAGATTGGGGCCGGGAGACCCAGTACTTC

v_gene: TRBV28
j_gene: TRBJ2-7
abundance: many
d_gene: TRBD1
CDR3aa: CASHEPGQATYEQYF
CDR3nt: TGTGCCAGCCATGAACCGGGACAGGCGACCTACGAGCAGTACTTC

v_gene: TRBV13
j_gene: TRBJ1-6
abundance: many
d_gene: NA
CDR3aa: CASSEGGYSPLHF
CDR3nt: TGTGCCAGCAGCGAAGGAGGGTATTCACCCCTCCACTTT